These 2 T cell receptor beta chains came from one sample sequenced in a study of PD-L1 blockade in urothelial cancer. Some clones are missing from TCRdb's copy, which holds only in-frame ones; the method was immunoSEQ multiplex PCR. Of some 31,000 clones listed, around three quarters are singletons. Time point specified: peripheral blood 6 weeks after treatment start. Sequenced here: PBMCs, sampled around atezolizumab (anti-PD-L1) treatment. These receptor sequences come from a man aged 70 or older with urothelial cancer.

The rearrangement joins TRBV5-1 to TRBJ1-2; 10 nucleotides match TRBD1. Germline CDR1 SGHRS, CDR2 YFSETQ. This CDR3 contains 15 residues. J was trimmed by 8 bases and V by 4 bases; bases with no gene match: 11. The CDR3 DNA reads as TGCGCCAGCAGCCCACCTCCGGGACAGGGGATGGGCTACACCTTC. Protein: CASSPPPGQGMGYTF. Full variable domain (missing parts from reference TRBV5-1 and TRBJ1-2): KAGVTQTPRYLIKTRGQQVTLSCSPISGHRSVSWYQQTPGQGLQFLFEYFSETQRNKGNFPGRFSGRQFSNSRSEMNVSTLELGDSALYLCASSPPPGQGMGYTFGSGTRLTVV.

This sequence joins TRBV15 and TRBJ1-3; maybe TRBD1 (6 bases). The CDR3 spans 17 residues. Germline CDR1 reads LNHNV; CDR2 reads YYDKDF (reference sequence). V lost 2 bases to trimming and J lost 8 bases, with 22 bases between them. The CDR3 spells CATSRSTNRDTGDTIYF. For the CDR3, the DNA is TGTGCCACCAGCAGATCTACTAACAGGGACACCGGAGACACCATATATTTT.